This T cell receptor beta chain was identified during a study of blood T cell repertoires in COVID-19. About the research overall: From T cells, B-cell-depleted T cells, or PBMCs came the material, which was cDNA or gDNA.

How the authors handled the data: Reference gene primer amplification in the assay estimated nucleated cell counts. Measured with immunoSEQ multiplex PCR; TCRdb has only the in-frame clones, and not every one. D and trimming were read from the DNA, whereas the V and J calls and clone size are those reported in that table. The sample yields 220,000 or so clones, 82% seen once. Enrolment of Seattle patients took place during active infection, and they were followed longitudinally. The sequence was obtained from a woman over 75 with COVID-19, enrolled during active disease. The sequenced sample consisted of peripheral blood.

The CDR3 spells CASSLLGRGSSGNTIYF. In nucleotides, the CDR3 is TGTGCCAGCAGTTTATTGGGCCGGGGGAGCTCTGGAAACACCATATATTTT. The rearrangement uses TRBV28 and TRBJ1-3; D possibly corresponds to TRBD1 (5 bases). V was pared by 1 base and J by 0 bases, with 13 bases between. The V gene's germline CDR1 is MDHEN and CDR2 SYDVKM. The CDR3 is made up of 17 amino acids.